This T cell receptor (beta chain) derives from a study of T cells after yellow fever vaccination. This clonotype was recorded at least ten times. MiXCR, run by TCRdb on the 5' RACE reads, gives a single entry per CDR3 protein. The table includes roughly 120,000 distinct CDR3 sequences, approximately 7.1% detected once. The length of the CDR3 is 17 residues. Germline lookup yields CDR1 LGHDT and CDR2 YNNKEL (reference sequence). Trimming removed 4 bases from V and 0 bases from J, with 18 bases in between. The receptor was isolated from a man aged 18 to 29 who received the YFV17D yellow fever vaccine. The sequences come from CD4+ T cells sorted from PBMCs, collected more than 40 days after the first yellow fever vaccination. The chain links TRBV3-1 to TRBJ1-1; possible D gene TRBD1, 6 bases. CDR3 nucleotide sequence: TGTGCCAGCAGCCCGGGGGGGCGCCGCGTCATGAACACTGAAGCTTTCTTT. Amino acids: CASSPGGRRVMNTEAFF.